A single sample is the source of the 3 T cell receptor beta chains below, sequenced in a study of shared clonotypes between healthy human individuals. Clones were sequenced by immunoSEQ multiplex PCR, and TCRdb holds only the in-frame ones, with some missing. The sample includes about 680,000 clones, roughly 70% of them seen just once. Sequenced input: memory CD4+ T cells sorted from blood. Subset described: CD45RA-negative fraction. The receptors derive from a woman aged 25 to 45 in good health.

This clone has just one count. The chain couples TRBV28 to TRBJ1-2; 9 nucleotides align to TRBD1. Germline loops: CDR1 MDHEN, CDR2 SYDVKM. There are 16 residues in the CDR3. V shed 7 bases, J shed 1 base, and the junction held 10 bases outside the gene matches. The chain's CDR3 is CASNHLGTGNNYGYTF. CDR3 coding DNA: TGTGCCAGCAATCATTTGGGGACAGGGAATAACTATGGCTACACCTTC.

The chain has TRBV7-8 and TRBJ1-5; D ambiguous. V was clipped by 3 bases and J by 0 bases, with 15 bases between them. CDR1 is SGHVS, CDR2 FQNEAQ, per germline. This CDR3 contains 17 residues. The CDR3 protein is CASSFSPVYYSNQPQHF. In DNA, the CDR3 is TGTGCCAGCAGCTTCTCCCCGGTATACTATAGCAATCAGCCCCAGCATTTT.

The V call is TRBV27, the J call TRBJ1-1, with a possible D match to TRBD1 (5 bases). The ends were cut back, 6 bases at V and 10 bases at J, with 24 bases in the middle. Germline CDR1 reads MNHEY; CDR2 reads SMNVEV (reference sequence). The CDR3 spans 15 residues. CDR3 loop: CASRHIDSTVGRAFF. For the CDR3, the DNA is TGTGCCAGCAGACACATAGACAGTACGGTGGGTCGAGCTTTCTTT.